Listed below are T cell receptor beta chains from one sample, sequenced in a study of cytomegalovirus exposure and HLA in healthy donors. The method was immunoSEQ multiplex PCR; TCRdb's version includes in-frame clones alone and lacks a portion of them. The table lists about 210,000 clones, around 80% of them singletons. The sequenced sample was PBMCs. These receptors all come from a boy aged 10-17 years in good health and CMV-seronegative. Each CDR3 is given with its conserved first and last residue. A D gene is named only where the DNA matches it firmly. Expanded clones get a size class; other rows say once, few or many, or leave the size out.

>TRBV5-1|TRBJ2-2|NA|NA
TGCGCCAGCAGCTTTCCAACGGGGACCGGGGAGCTGTTTTTT
CASSFPTGTGELFF
>TRBV5-6|TRBJ1-4|NA|NA
TGTGCCAGCAGCTCGAGGGCAACTAATGAAAAACTGTTTTTT
CASSSRATNEKLFF
>TRBV19|TRBJ1-4|NA|NA
TGTGCCAGTAGCCCGCCCGACAGGAATGAAAAACTGTTTTTT
CASSPPDRNEKLFF
>TRBV5-4|TRBJ1-2|NA|NA
TGTGCCAGCAGCACCACCCAGGGGAACTATGGCTACACCTTC
CASSTTQGNYGYTF
>TRBV30|TRBJ1-2|TRBD1|NA
TGTGCCTGGGATGACAGGGGGCAGGTTGGCTACACCTTC
CAWDDRGQVGYTF
>TRBV11-2|TRBJ2-5|TRBD2|few
TGTGCCAGCAGCCAGACCCCTTGGCGGGGGGGCCAAGAGACCCAGTACTTC
CASSQTPWRGGQETQYF
>TRBV30|TRBJ1-3|NA|NA
TGTGCCTGGAGTAAACCAGGGGCTGGAAACACCATATATTTT
CAWSKPGAGNTIYF
>TRBV7-6|TRBJ2-3|NA|NA
TGTGCCAGCAGTTACTTCACAGATACGCAGTATTTT
CASSYFTDTQYF
>TRBV6-1|TRBJ1-1|NA|once
TGTGCCAGCAGTGACTTGGCCCGAGGGGGACCTGAAGCTTTCTTT
CASSDLARGGPEAFF
>TRBV27|TRBJ1-6|TRBD1|few
TGTGCCAGCAGTTGGACAGGGGGAAATTCACCCCTCCACTTT
CASSWTGGNSPLHF
>TRBV6-1|TRBJ2-7|NA|NA
TGTGCCAGCAGCGAGCGGGCCGCCCTCTACGAGCAGTACTTC
CASSERAALYEQYF
>TRBV29-1|TRBJ1-1|NA|few
TGCAGCGTTGCCCGGGCTGAAGCTTTCTTT
CSVARAEAFF
>TRBV18|TRBJ2-3|TRBD1|once
TGTGCCAGCTCACCACCGGGACAGAAAACAGATACGCAGTATTTT
CASSPPGQKTDTQYF
>TRBV18|TRBJ2-7|NA|NA
TGTGCCAGCTCACCACCCTTCGAAACGGGCGAGCAGTACTTC
CASSPPFETGEQYF
>TRBV6-6|TRBJ1-1|NA|NA
TGTGCCACCAGGAGGGGGATGAACACTGAAGCTTTCTTT
CATRRGMNTEAFF
>TRBV5-1|TRBJ2-1|TRBD1|NA
TGCGCCAGCAGCTTGGACAGGGGCAGAGATGAGCAGTTCTTC
CASSLDRGRDEQFF
>TRBV2|TRBJ2-4|TRBD1|NA
TGTGCCAGCAGAGCGACAGGGTTAGCCAAAAACATTCAGTACTTC
CASRATGLAKNIQYF
>TRBV15|TRBJ1-1|NA|few
TGTGCCACCAGCAGAGATACGGGCACTGAAGCTTTCTTT
CATSRDTGTEAFF
>TRBV12-5|TRBJ1-1|TRBD1|NA
TGTGCTAGTGGTTTGGGCCGGACCTTAGGGGGCGCGGCTGAAGCTTTCTTT
CASGLGRTLGGAAEAFF
>TRBV11-2|TRBJ1-2|NA|NA
TGTGCCAGCAGCCCACGACTTCTTCGGTATGGCTACACCTTC
CASSPRLLRYGYTF
>TRBV14|TRBJ1-6|NA|NA
TGTGCCAGCAGCCGGGGAAGAGAGGGCTCCTATAATTCACCCCTCCACTTT
CASSRGREGSYNSPLHF
>TRBV6-6|TRBJ1-1|TRBD1|once
TGTGCCAGCAGCCAAGGGGGACAGCCAGTGAACACTGAAGCTTTCTTT
CASSQGGQPVNTEAFF